This T cell receptor (beta chain) was captured by sequencing in a study of metastatic and nonmetastatic thyroid tumors. Study-wide context: The authors compared repertoires across blood and tumor or nodule tissue from malignant and benign thyroid patients. Findings and limits, study-wide: Versus benign nodules, malignant thyroid tumors reportedly had significantly higher TCR beta diversity, in blood and tumor.

How the authors handled the data: Building a distant-metastasis classifier for papillary thyroid cancer drew on CDR3 differences across clinicopathological groups. With MiXCR, TCRdb reprocessed the PCR reads. It is TCRdb's table, rather than the study itself, that gives the V and J calls and clone size. The sample consists of around 20,000 clones, about 23% of them appearing once. Turning to this clone: Its antigen is not known.

This CDR3 contains 15 residues. CDR1 is LNHDA, CDR2 SQIVND, per germline (reference sequence). Unmatched junction bases numbered 14, after V lost 5 bases and J lost 8 bases. Each patient came to thyroid surgery without any prior treatment (of any kind). The receptor's source is a male donor with papillary thyroid cancer or a benign thyroid nodule (not recorded which). Some clones in this sample may be carry-over from other donors' samples. J is TRBJ1-2 and V is TRBV19; TRBD1 matches at 7 bases. Specimen: blood. The CDR3 sequence: CASSRTGSRSSGYTF. DNA for the CDR3: TGTGCCAGTAGTCGGACAGGTTCCCGCAGTTCCGGCTACACCTTC.